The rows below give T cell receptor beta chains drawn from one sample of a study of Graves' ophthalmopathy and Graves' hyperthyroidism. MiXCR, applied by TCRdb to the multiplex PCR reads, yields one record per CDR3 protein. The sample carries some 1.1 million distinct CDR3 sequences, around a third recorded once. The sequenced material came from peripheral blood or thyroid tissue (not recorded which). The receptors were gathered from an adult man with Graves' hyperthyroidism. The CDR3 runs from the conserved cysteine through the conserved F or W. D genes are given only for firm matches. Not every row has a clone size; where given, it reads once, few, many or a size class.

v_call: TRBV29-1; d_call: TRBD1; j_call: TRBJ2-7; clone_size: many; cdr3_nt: TGCAGCGTTGAAGATCCCGGGACAGGGGTCTACGAGCAGTACTTC; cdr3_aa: CSVEDPGTGVYEQYF
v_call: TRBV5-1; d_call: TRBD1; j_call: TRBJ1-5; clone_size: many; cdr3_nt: TGCGCCAGCAGCCCGGGACAGACTAATCAGCCCCAGCATTTT; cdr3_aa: CASSPGQTNQPQHF
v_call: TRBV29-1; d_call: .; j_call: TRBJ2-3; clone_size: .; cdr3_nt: TGCAGCGTTGAAGATGTCAGGGGAGTGCGAGATACGCAGTATTTT; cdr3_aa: CSVEDVRGVRDTQYF
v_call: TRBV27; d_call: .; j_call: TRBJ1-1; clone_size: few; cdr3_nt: TGTGCCAGCAGTAAAAAGGGGACATTGAACACTGAAGCTTTCTTT; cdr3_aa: CASSKKGTLNTEAFF
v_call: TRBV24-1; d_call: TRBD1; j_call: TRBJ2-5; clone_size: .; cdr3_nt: TGTGCCACCAGTGTTCCAGGGGGCGAGGAGACCCAGTACTTC; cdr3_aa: CATSVPGGEETQYF
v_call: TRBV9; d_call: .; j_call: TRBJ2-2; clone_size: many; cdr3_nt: TGTGCCAGCAGCCCAGACGGAGAGGGGGAGCTGTTTTTT; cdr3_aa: CASSPDGEGELFF
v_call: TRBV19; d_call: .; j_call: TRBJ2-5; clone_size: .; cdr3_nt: TGTGCCAGTAGTATTGGGGGCGGGCAGACCCAGTACTTC; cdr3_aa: CASSIGGGQTQYF
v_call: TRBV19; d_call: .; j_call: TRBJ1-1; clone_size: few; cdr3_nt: TGTGCCAGTAGTATGTGGGCGGGCGGGAGCACTGAAGCTTTCTTT; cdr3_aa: CASSMWAGGSTEAFF
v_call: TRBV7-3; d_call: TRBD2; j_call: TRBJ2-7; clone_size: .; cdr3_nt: TGTGCCAGCAGCCTAGACGGACTAGCGGGAGTTCAGTACTTC; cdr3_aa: CASSLDGLAGVQYF
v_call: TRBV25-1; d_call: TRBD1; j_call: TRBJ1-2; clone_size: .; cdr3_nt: TGTGCCAGCAGTCCCCCGTTAACAGGGGCCGGCTACACCTTC; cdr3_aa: CASSPPLTGAGYTF
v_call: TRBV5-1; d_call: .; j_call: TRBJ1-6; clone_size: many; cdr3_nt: TGCGCCAGCAGCTTAGCGATGGAATCACCCCTCCACTTT; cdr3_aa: CASSLAMESPLHF
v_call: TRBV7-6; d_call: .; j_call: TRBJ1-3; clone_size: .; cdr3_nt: TGTGCCAGCAGCTCCCAATCACAACGGAACTCTGGAAACACCATATATTTT; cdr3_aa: CASSSQSQRNSGNTIYF
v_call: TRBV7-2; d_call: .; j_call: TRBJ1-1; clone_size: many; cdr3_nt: TGTGCCAGCAGCTTAGCGGGCAGGGGAGCTTTCTTT; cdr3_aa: CASSLAGRGAFF
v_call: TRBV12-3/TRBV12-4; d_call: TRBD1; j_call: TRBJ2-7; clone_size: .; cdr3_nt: TGTGCCAGCAGGGGTGGACAGGACTTC; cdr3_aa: CASRGGQDF
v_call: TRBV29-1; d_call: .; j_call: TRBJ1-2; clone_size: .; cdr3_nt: TGCAGCGTTGAGGATGGGACTGCAAACTATGGCTACACCTTC; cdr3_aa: CSVEDGTANYGYTF
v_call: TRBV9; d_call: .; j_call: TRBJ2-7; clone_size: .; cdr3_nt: TGTGCCAGCAGCCAAGTACCACAGGCCAGGAGCTCCTACGAGCAGTACTTC; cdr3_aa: CASSQVPQARSSYEQYF
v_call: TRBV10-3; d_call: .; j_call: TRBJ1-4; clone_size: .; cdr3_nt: TGTGCCATCCGTGCGGGACAACTTAATGAAAAACTGTTTTTT; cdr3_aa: CAIRAGQLNEKLFF
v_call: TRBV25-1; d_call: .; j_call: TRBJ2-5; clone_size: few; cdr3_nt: TGTGCCAGCAGTCCCCCCCGTCCGGGACCTGAGAGGAGCCAAGAGACCCAGTACTTC; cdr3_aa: CASSPPRPGPERSQETQYF
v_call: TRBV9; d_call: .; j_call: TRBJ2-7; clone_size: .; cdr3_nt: TGTGCCAGCAGCGTAGGAGGGGCAGACTACGAGCAGTACTTC; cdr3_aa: CASSVGGADYEQYF
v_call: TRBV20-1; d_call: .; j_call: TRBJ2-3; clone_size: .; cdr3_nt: TGCAGTGCTAGTAACTCCCCCGGGAGCACAGATACGCAGTATTTT; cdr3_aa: CSASNSPGSTDTQYF
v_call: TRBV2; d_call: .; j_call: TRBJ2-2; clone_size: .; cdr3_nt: TGTGCCAGCGCCTGGAACACCGGGGAGCTGTTTTTT; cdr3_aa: CASAWNTGELFF
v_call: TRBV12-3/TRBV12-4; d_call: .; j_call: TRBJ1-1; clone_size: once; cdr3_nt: TGTGCTAGTGGTTTTGATAAGAACACTGAAGCTTTCTTT; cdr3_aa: CASGFDKNTEAFF
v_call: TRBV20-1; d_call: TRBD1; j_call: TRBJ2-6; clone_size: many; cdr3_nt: TGCAGTGCTTCAGGGGGAGCTGGGGCCAACGTCCTGACTTTC; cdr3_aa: CSASGGAGANVLTF
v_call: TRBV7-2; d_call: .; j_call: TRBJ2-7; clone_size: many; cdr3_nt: TGTGCCAGCAGCTTATTCCGGGGGAGCTCCTACGAGCAGTACTTC; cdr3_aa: CASSLFRGSSYEQYF
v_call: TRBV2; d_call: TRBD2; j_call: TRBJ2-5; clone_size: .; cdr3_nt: TGTGCTAGGCTAGCGGGGGAGGGGGAGACCCAGTACTTC; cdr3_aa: CARLAGEGETQYF
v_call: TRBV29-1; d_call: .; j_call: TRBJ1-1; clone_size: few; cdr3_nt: TGCAGCGTCTCGCGGCCGAACACTGAAGCTTTCTTT; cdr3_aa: CSVSRPNTEAFF
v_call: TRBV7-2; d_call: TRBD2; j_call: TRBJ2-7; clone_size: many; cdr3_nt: TGTGCCAGCAGCTTAGCTGAGACTAGCCCTCCCTACGAGCAGTACTTC; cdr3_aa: CASSLAETSPPYEQYF